Reported below is one T cell receptor beta chain. Its antigen is still unknown. Per-nucleotide qualities are absent, and no much larger clonotype sits a single base away. After CD4+CD56+ NKT cells were removed, anti-CD294 beads were used to select Th2 cells as CD4+CD25-CD294+ cells. Miltenyi superparamagnetic beads coated with subset-specific monoclonal antibodies were used to isolate the T cell subsets. All T cell populations were isolated from peripheral blood. Mononuclear cells were obtained from whole blood by Ficoll separation, and monocytes were then depleted with anti-CD14 microbeads. Right after isolation, the cell populations were resuspended in RNAprotect reagent. This entry is derived from a study of relationships among human T cell subsets (dated 2010 in TCRdb). For the wider study: The study sequenced eight distinct T cell populations from blood: pan T, CD8 cytotoxic, regulatory, Th1, Th2, naive plus transitional, activated and memory cells.

The study at large found these results: A CD4+CD8+ double-positive population could not be ruled out by the bead-based sorting. No statistically significant differences in V, D and J usage, CDR3 length or N-nucleotide additions were observed among the seven subsets. The substantial sharing of CDR3s among Th1, Th2 and regulatory T cells was interpreted as suggesting that cell fate choices are stochastic. While more than 50% of CD8+ cytotoxic sequences came from clones with more than 100 reads, the regulatory and Th2 subsets had few clones of that kind.

V is cut by 4 bases and J by 9 bases, and the space between the germline ends is 10 bases. The germline V gene sets CDR1 to SQVTM and CDR2 to ANQGSEA. The CDR3 has 11 amino acids, counting the end cysteine and phenylalanine. Of the read, only the CDR3 DNA is kept; its 33 bases are in frame from base 1. Receptor amplification or capture employed multiplex PCR. Sequenced on a 454 GS FLX. Semiquantitative ARM-PCR was used to amplify the TCR alpha and beta CDR3 regions from mRNA. In ARM-PCR, tagged nested gene-specific primers were used first, and exponential amplification was then carried out by communal superprimers. Before the first-round PCR products went through the second amplification round, exonuclease was used to remove the nested primers. The amplicons were sequenced on the 454 platform, which can rapidly sequence millions of DNA fragments without cloning bias. An effective read was defined as a read mappable to both V and J germline segments. As for how the authors treated the data: IRmap, which uses pyromap, a Smith-Waterman modification adapted to 454 sequencing errors, was used to assign reads to germline V, D and J segments. Cutoffs set at the 99th percentile of alignment scores from simulated random sequences were applied to filter D-beta assignments. CDR3 was defined as the amino acids between the conserved V-segment Y[YFLI]C motif and the J-segment [FW]GXGT motif. A compound Poisson process model, previously applied to large-scale EST data, was used to estimate repertoire diversity. A procedure for detecting cross-contamination was used to argue that the shared CDR3s did not come from sample contamination. Using fastp trimming at Q25 and MiXCR clonotype assembly, TCRdb reanalyzed the public sequencing data and kept in-frame beta chains. One record per CDR3 amino acid sequence lists the most common genes and DNA. The V and J calls were not made by the authors but by TCRdb's processing. The sample table contains about 4,000 distinct CDR3 sequences; only one count was recorded for just over 50% of them. More than 2.5% of the sample lies in the top ten.

The sequencing input was CD4+ Th2 cells sorted from blood. The cell subset or site label, as the study defines it: CD4+CD25-CD294+ T helper 2 cells. The chain is assembled from TRBV29-1 and TRBJ2-1, with the D call tentatively TRBD1 or TRBD2, each fitting 5 bases. This clonotype was obtained from a man aged 40-55 years in good health. The CDR3 reads CSVARGSEQFF. The bases are TGCAGCGTTGCGAGGGGTAGTGAGCAGTTCTTC.